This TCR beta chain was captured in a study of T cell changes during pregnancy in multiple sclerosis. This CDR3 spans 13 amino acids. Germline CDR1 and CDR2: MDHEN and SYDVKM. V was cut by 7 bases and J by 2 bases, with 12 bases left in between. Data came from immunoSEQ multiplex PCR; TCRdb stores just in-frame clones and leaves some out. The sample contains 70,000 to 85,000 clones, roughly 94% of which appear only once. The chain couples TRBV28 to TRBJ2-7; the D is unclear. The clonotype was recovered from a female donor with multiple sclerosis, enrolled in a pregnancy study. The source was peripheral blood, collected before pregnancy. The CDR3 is CASTTYSTYEQYF. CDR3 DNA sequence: TGTGCCAGCACTACTTACAGTACCTACGAGCAGTACTTC.